What follows are 5 T cell receptor beta chains derived from one specimen sequenced in a study of Ad26.COV2.S vaccination and SARS-CoV-2 variants. The treatment is: about 20 received Ad26.COV2.S at low or high dose, single or two shots; a few received placebo; per-sample allocation not given. Material that was analyzed had been drawn on day 63 after the first vaccine or placebo injection. TCRdb keeps only in-frame clones here, not all; method: immunoSEQ multiplex PCR. The data show 350,000 to 500,000 clones, about nine tenths seen once. The sequenced sample was peripheral blood, obtained in a trial of Ad26.COV2.S vaccine versus placebo. These receptors all come from a person between 18 and 59 years old who received the Ad26.COV2.S COVID-19 vaccine or a placebo.

The V and J genes are TRBV30 and TRBJ2-1; D is unclear. With 3 bases removed from V and 0 bases from J, the gap between germline ends came to 12 bases. Germline CDR1 GTSNPN, CDR2 SVGIG (reference sequence). This CDR3 is 15 amino acids long. The CDR3 region has the DNA TGTGCCTGGAGGGTCGACGGTAGCTCCTACAATGAGCAGTTCTTC. This gives the protein CAWRVDGSSYNEQFF.

The chain carries TRBV11-3 and TRBJ2-3, with D perhaps being TRBD1 or TRBD2 (6 bases each). CDR1 SGHNT and CDR2 YENEEA come from the germline V gene. CDR3 length equals 16 residues. V was cut by 1 base and J by 3 bases, with 14 bases left in between. The CDR3 spells CASSLGGGGATDTQYF. The DNA of the CDR3 is TGTGCCAGCAGCTTAGGAGGAGGGGGAGCAACAGATACGCAGTATTTT.

The chain is built from TRBV1 and TRBJ2-7; the DNA was not used to check the table's D call, TRBD1. TRBV1 is noted as a pseudogene. The CDR3 loop spans 20 amino acids. The CDR3 DNA reads as TGCACCAGCAGCCACCACGGAGGACAGGGGGCGCGTTGGGGCACCTACGAGCAGTACTTC. The encoded protein is CTSSHHGGQGARWGTYEQYF.

The rearrangement links TRBV7-2 to TRBJ1-1; D uncertain. Per the germline V gene, CDR1 is SGHTA and CDR2 is FQGNSA. The V and J ends lost 3 bases and 1 base respectively, with 9 bases between them. The length of the CDR3 is 14 residues. The CDR3 is CASSFQLGNTEAFF. CDR3 bases: TGTGCCAGCAGCTTCCAGCTGGGGAACACTGAAGCTTTCTTT.

The sample holds one count of this clone. V gene TRBV5-1 combines with J gene TRBJ1-1; a possible D gene is TRBD1 (6 bases). Germline CDR1 reads SGHRS; CDR2 reads YFSETQ. V dropped 10 bases and J dropped 1 base, with 17 bases sitting between them. The CDR3 consists of 14 residues. CDR3 in DNA: TGCGCCTGTCGCGTCGGACAGACGAACACTGAAGCTTTCTTT. Protein: CACRVGQTNTEAFF.